The entry that follows covers one TCR beta chain sequence. Produced via immunoSEQ multiplex PCR; TCRdb's table is partial and in-frame only. The sample records approximately 99,000 clones, approximately 84% being singletons. This entry is derived from a study of control samples from healthy donors and cancer patients. The sequencing input was blood. This clonotype was sampled from a man between 18 and 35 years old in good health.

This CDR3 reads CASSASGGPTDTQYF. CDR3 in DNA: TGTGCCAGCAGTGCCAGCGGGGGTCCCACAGATACGCAGTATTTT. The chain links TRBV25-1 to TRBJ2-3; TRBD2 matches 8 bases. The CDR3 runs to 15 residues. Germline CDR1 MGHDK, CDR2 SYGVNS. Losses at the gene ends were 4 bases for V and 2 bases for J; bases not matched to a gene: 5.